The 3 T cell receptor beta chains in this list originate from one sample, sequenced in a study of radiotherapy plus CTLA-4 blockade in lung cancer. Using immunoSEQ multiplex PCR, the repertoire was profiled, and TCRdb retains in-frame clones only, with some absent. The sample comprises 60,000 to 70,000 clones, approximately 79% of which are singletons, and roughly 10% rests with the top ten. The source was peripheral blood, collected from a patient treated with radiotherapy plus ipilimumab. These receptors all stem from a human donor with non-small cell lung cancer who had a complete response to radiotherapy plus ipilimumab.

This chain joins TRBV5-1 and TRBJ2-3; D uncertain. The CDR3 covers 15 residues. Germline-derived CDR1 and CDR2 are SGHRS and YFSETQ. Trimming took off 1 base at V and 2 bases at J, with 11 bases between the two ends. In nucleotides, the CDR3 is TGCGCCAGCAGCTTGATGGGTAGCCACACAGATACGCAGTATTTT. It specifies CASSLMGSHTDTQYF.

The rearrangement uses TRBV7-8 and TRBJ1-5; D remains ambiguous. V was pared by 5 bases and J by 3 bases, with 11 bases between. Germline lookup yields CDR1 SGHVS and CDR2 FQNEAQ. The CDR3 totals 14 residues. The CDR3 DNA sequence: TGTGCCAGCAGCCCCGACGCAAACAATCAGCCCCAGCATTTT. Translated: CASSPDANNQPQHF.

This clone has just a few counts. The gene calls are TRBV9 and TRBJ1-2; D uncertain. The CDR3 covers 19 residues. Per germline, CDR1 SGDLS and CDR2 YYNGEE. V lost 3 bases to trimming and J lost 0 bases, with 24 bases between them. The CDR3 region has the DNA TGTGCCAGCAGCGGTAGCTACGTTGGGAGGAGACCAGCTAACTATGGCTACACCTTC. Amino acids: CASSGSYVGRRPANYGYTF.